This T cell receptor beta chain was found in a study of OX40 agonist ivuxolimab in advanced cancers. Study details: Patients were given ivuxolimab, an antibody that agonizes OX40 (CD134). Prior anti-PD-1, anti-PD-L1 or anti-CTLA-4 therapy was allowed; 40% had some.

Points from the study as a whole: Researchers did not determine the expanded peripheral T cells' antigen specificity.

With baseline, cycle 4 day 1, and cycle 7 day 1 as timepoints, blood was sampled. Trimming took 2 bases from V and 7 from J; bases not matched to a gene: 2. Germline assignment: CDR1 GTSNPN and CDR2 SVGIG (reference sequence). The CDR3 is made up of 11 amino acids. Turning to this clone: Its antigen is still unknown. Additional DNA sequences in this sample encode the identical CDR3.

Here immunoSEQ multiplex PCR was the method, and the copy in TCRdb shows in-frame clones only, minus some. The sample carries approximately 42,000 clones, about 81% recorded once. The source was CD4+ or CD8+ T cells sorted from blood, collected in a trial of the OX40 agonist ivuxolimab. J is TRBJ2-7 and V is TRBV30, with 7 bases lining up with TRBD2. This clonotype was sampled from an adult with an advanced solid tumor such as melanoma, head and neck, liver or kidney cancer. The DNA for the CDR3 is TGTGCCTGGAGTTGGGGAGGGGAGCAGTACGTC. It yields the protein CAWSWGGEQYV.